This T cell receptor beta chain was captured by sequencing in a study of T cells in Graves' hyperthyroidism and ophthalmopathy. Researchers took RNA transcripts and amplified the TCR beta CDR3 regions from them. HTBI primers were used for first-round RT-PCR of the TCR CDR3. MiXCR, applied by TCRdb to the multiplex PCR reads, yields one record per CDR3 protein. The sample holds some 250,000 distinct CDR3 sequences; just over 14% are singletons and the top ten take roughly 13%. This clonotype was counted many times. Its antigen is not known. Diagnostic assessment was based on clinical symptoms, serum thyroxine and TRAb, thyroid ultrasound and orbital computed tomography. The germline V gene has CDR1 SGHRS and CDR2 YFSETQ. Trimming took 4 bases from V and 0 from J; bases not matched to a gene: 7. The CDR3 is 17 amino acids. Study findings and constraints: In simple terms, a model built on 13 V-J features told ophthalmopathy apart from stable hyperthyroidism. Median prediction lead before ophthalmopathy onset was around seven months with the model.

The source of this sequence is a woman in her forties with Graves' hyperthyroidism that later progressed to Graves' ophthalmopathy. This chain links TRBV5-1 with TRBJ2-7; the match to TRBD2 covers 13 bases. The sequenced material came from blood. The CDR3 nucleotides read TGCGCCAGCAGCCCGGGACTAGCGGGATTTAGCTCCTACGAGCAGTACTTC. Its translation: CASSPGLAGFSSYEQYF.